The present entry profiles one TCR beta chain with its context. Its target is unknown. Extracted RNA was reverse transcribed into cDNA, the sequencing template. Using immunoSEQ multiplex PCR, the repertoire was profiled, and TCRdb retains in-frame clones only, with some absent. The sample lists about 210,000 clones, approximately 57% seen once, with around 1.4% in the top ten. V dropped 0 bases and J dropped 7 bases, with 12 bases sitting between them. Germline CDR1 GTSNPN, CDR2 SVGIG (reference sequence). The CDR3 totals 14 residues. The data belong to a study of CD8+ T cells in alopecia areata. Study in general: Tofacitinib was taken orally by treated patients, and the dose was 5 to 10 mg twice daily.

Whole-study results and caveats: Especially in alopecia totalis/universalis, lesional scalp showed greater clonality than normal scalp did. Many expanded lesional clones persisted during tofacitinib (in both scalp and blood).

As to treatment: oral pan-JAK inhibitor, 5-10 mg twice daily. The receptor comes from a human donor with alopecia areata. The sequencing here drew on CD4+ T cells sorted from blood, taken at week 4, from a patient treated with tofacitinib. This rearrangement joins TRBV30 to TRBJ1-4, with D maybe TRBD1 (5 bases). In DNA form, the CDR3 reads TGTGCCTGGAGTGTGGAGCTGGGGGGTGAAAAACTGTTTTTT. It encodes CAWSVELGGEKLFF.